The 25 T cell receptor beta chains in this list originate from one sample, sequenced in a study of blood T cell repertoires in COVID-19. The data were produced by immunoSEQ multiplex PCR, yet TCRdb's version contains in-frame clones alone and is incomplete. Here the sample spans about 370,000 clones, roughly 90% being singletons. Material: peripheral blood. Receptors originate from a woman younger than 45 with COVID-19, enrolled during active disease.

V gene TRBV7-9 combines with J gene TRBJ2-7; 8 bases map to TRBD2. This CDR3 is built from 16 residues. Germline V CDR1 and CDR2: SEHNR, FQNEAQ (reference sequence). With 5 bases clipped from V and 7 bases from J, the junction kept 16 bases outside the gene matches. CDR3 bases: TGTGCCAGCAGCCCGCGTCTAGCGGGCACGTGGGAGGAGCAGTACGTC. This encodes CASSPRLAGTWEEQYV.

J is TRBJ2-1 and V is TRBV7-2, with 12 bases matching TRBD2. The germline V gene encodes CDR1 SGHTA and CDR2 FQGNSA. The ends lost 4 bases at V and 6 bases at J; junction bases unmatched: 16. CDR3 size: 19 residues. The CDR3 is CASSSFGLAGFFTGNEQFF. In nucleotides, the CDR3 is TGTGCCAGCAGCTCCTTTGGACTAGCGGGGTTCTTCACGGGCAATGAGCAGTTCTTC. The full variable domain, its missing parts supplied by reference TRBV7-2 and TRBJ2-1, is GAGVSQSPSNKVTEKGKDVELRCDPISGHTALYWYRQSLGQGLEFLIYFQGNSAPDKSGLPSDRFSAERTGGSVSTLTIQRTQQEDSAVYLCASSSFGLAGFFTGNEQFFGPGTRLTVL.

This chain joins TRBV7-8 and TRBJ2-7; tentatively, D is TRBD1 (5 bases). CDR3 length equals 14 residues. Germline-derived CDR1 and CDR2 are SGHVS and FQNEAQ. V was cut by 4 bases and J by 0 bases, with 10 bases left in between. The CDR3, as DNA: TGTGCCAGCAGCTCTTCGACAGTCTCCTACGAGCAGTACTTC. This translates into CASSSSTVSYEQYF.

The chain combines TRBV19 with TRBJ1-1; maybe TRBD1 (5 bases). V lost 5 bases and J 3 bases, leaving 13 bases between the germline ends. From germline, CDR1 is LNHDA and CDR2 SQIVND (reference sequence). The CDR3 runs to 14 residues. This CDR3 reads CASSEGPGDTEAFF. CDR3 DNA: TGTGCCAGTAGTGAGGGCCCGGGGGACACTGAAGCTTTCTTT. Variable domain in full (rest from reference TRBV19 and TRBJ1-1): DGGITQSPKYLFRKEGQNVTLSCEQNLNHDAMYWYRQDPGQGLRLIYYSQIVNDFQKGDIAEGYSVSREKKESFPLTVTSAQKNPTAFYLCASSEGPGDTEAFFGQGTRLTVV.

J is TRBJ2-7 and V is TRBV11-2; possible D gene TRBD1, 8 bases. From germline, CDR1 is SGHAT and CDR2 FQNNGV. V dropped 4 bases and J dropped 2 bases, with 21 bases sitting between them. The CDR3 length is 17 residues. The DNA of the CDR3 is TGTGCCAGCAGCTCCCGGACCCAACAGGGGGGGACCTACGAGCAGTACTTC. Its translation: CASSSRTQQGGTYEQYF.

This chain uses TRBV2 with TRBJ1-1; possible D gene TRBD1, 6 bases. V was pared by 3 bases and J by 0 bases, with 17 bases between. CDR1 is SNHLY, CDR2 FYNNEI, per germline. This CDR3 is 17 amino acids long. This CDR3 reads CASSDPGQRGMNTEAFF. CDR3 bases: TGTGCCAGCAGTGATCCTGGACAAAGGGGGATGAACACTGAAGCTTTCTTT.

This clone was observed once. The J gene is TRBJ2-2, the V gene TRBV4-1; no clear D. V was trimmed by 4 bases and J by 4 bases, leaving 13 bases between them. Germline V gene lookup returns CDR1 MGHRA and CDR2 YSYEKL. The CDR3 covers 15 residues. CDR3 coding DNA: TGCGCCAGCAGCCCCCAATCCCTGAGCACCGGGGAGCTGTTTTTT. This encodes CASSPQSLSTGELFF.

The chain has TRBV15 and TRBJ1-2; TRBD1 matches 8 bases. Per germline, CDR1 LNHNV and CDR2 YYDKDF (reference sequence). Trimming cost V 0 bases and J 5 bases; bases outside gene matches: 8. The CDR3 is 16 amino acids. This chain's CDR3 is CATSREGTGVWYGYTF. The CDR3, as DNA: TGTGCCACCAGCAGAGAGGGGACAGGAGTTTGGTATGGCTACACCTTC.

The rearrangement links TRBV10-3 to TRBJ2-3; 9 nucleotides match TRBD1. V dropped 6 bases and J dropped 3; count of bases not matched to a gene: 7. Germline V gene lookup returns CDR1 ENHRY and CDR2 SYGVKD. This CDR3 region has 15 residues. The CDR3 is CAIRQRDRETDTQYF. The CDR3 DNA reads as TGTGCCATCAGGCAGAGGGACAGGGAGACAGATACGCAGTATTTT.

The CDR3: CASRTGSSNNEQFF. As DNA, the CDR3 is TGTGCCAGTAGGACCGGGAGTTCCAACAATGAGCAGTTCTTC. The chain employs TRBV19 and TRBJ2-1; D may be TRBD2 (6 bases). Trimming pared 6 bases from V and 5 bases from J, leaving 14 bases between. The CDR3 totals 14 residues. Germline loops: CDR1 LNHDA, CDR2 SQIVND (reference sequence). Full variable domain (outside the CDR3, taken from reference TRBV19 and TRBJ2-1): DGGITQSPKYLFRKEGQNVTLSCEQNLNHDAMYWYRQDPGQGLRLIYYSQIVNDFQKGDIAEGYSVSREKKESFPLTVTSAQKNPTAFYLCASRTGSSNNEQFFGPGTRLTVL.

This chain uses TRBV9 with TRBJ2-1; 9 nucleotides agree with TRBD2. J lost 7 bases, V lost 0 bases, and 5 bases had no gene match. CDR3 length: 15 amino acids. Germline V lookup: CDR1 SGDLS, CDR2 YYNGEE. The DNA of the CDR3 is TGTGCCAGCAGCGTAGCGGGGACTAGCCTAAATGAGCAGTTCTTC. Translated: CASSVAGTSLNEQFF. Together with reference TRBV9 and TRBJ2-1, the CDR3 gives the full variable domain: DSGVTQTPKHLITATGQRVTLRCSPRSGDLSVYWYQQSLDQGLQFLIQYYNGEERAKGNILERFSAQQFPDLHSELNLSSLELGDSALYFCASSVAGTSLNEQFFGPGTRLTVL.

As to this clone: The sample carries other DNA sequences with the same CDR3. The chain has TRBV7-2 and TRBJ2-1, with 9 positions matching TRBD2. This CDR3 comprises 15 residues. V was pared by 6 bases and J by 0 bases, with 3 bases of the junction left unmatched. In germline, CDR1 is SGHTA, CDR2 FQGNSA. This chain's CDR3 is CASSSSGGSYNEQFF. The CDR3 bases are TGTGCCAGCAGTAGTAGCGGGGGCTCCTACAATGAGCAGTTCTTC.

The sample holds one count of this clone. This rearrangement joins TRBV6-6 to TRBJ1-1; 7 positions match TRBD1. The CDR3 is 14 amino acids. J lost 1 base, V lost 7 bases, and 6 bases had no gene match. Germline CDR1 reads MNHNY; CDR2 reads SVGAGI (reference sequence). In DNA form, the CDR3 reads TGTGCCAGCACCTACGGGACAGCGAACACTGAAGCTTTCTTT. This codes for CASTYGTANTEAFF.

CDR3 sequence reads: CASSEPSTTGGTEAFF. DNA of the CDR3: TGTGCCAGCAGTGAACCTTCCACGACGGGAGGGACTGAAGCTTTCTTT. This chain joins TRBV25-1 and TRBJ1-1; D is ambiguous. V was shortened by 2 bases and J by 5 bases, with 18 bases between the two germline ends. Germline-derived CDR1 and CDR2 are MGHDK and SYGVNS. The CDR3 contains 16 residues.

This chain links TRBV5-1 with TRBJ2-5; D perhaps matches TRBD2 (7 bases). CDR1 and CDR2 from the germline V gene are SGHRS and YFSETQ. The V end lost 7 bases, the J end lost 4 bases, and 17 bases lay between the germline ends. This CDR3 spans 14 amino acids. CDR3 sequence reads: CASRLEGGRETQYF. The CDR3 DNA reads TGCGCCAGCCGGCTTGAGGGGGGGAGAGAGACCCAGTACTTC.

This clone has only one observation. The chain is built from TRBV2 and TRBJ1-2; no clear D gene. From germline, CDR1 is SNHLY and CDR2 FYNNEI. The length of the CDR3 is 13 residues. Trimming removed 5 bases from V and 0 bases from J, with 7 bases in between. DNA for the CDR3: TGTGCCAGCAGTCGTAATACTAACTATGGCTACACCTTC. Residues: CASSRNTNYGYTF.

J is TRBJ2-1 and V is TRBV4-3; a weak D match, TRBD2 (6 bases). Trimming left V 1 base short and J 12 bases short, with 16 bases between. The CDR3 covers 14 residues. Germline V gene lookup returns CDR1 LGHNA and CDR2 YSLEER. The CDR3, as DNA: TGCGCCAGCAGCCAAGGACCAACCGGGACTTGGCAGTTCTTC. It codes for CASSQGPTGTWQFF.

This chain connects TRBV29-1 to TRBJ1-1; D is ambiguous. Germline values: CDR1 SQVTM, CDR2 ANQGSEA. The CDR3 totals 13 residues. Deletions cut 4 bases from V and 0 bases from J, with 9 bases between. The CDR3 nucleotides read TGCAGCGTTGTTCGGTTGGTGAACACTGAAGCTTTCTTT. Translating it yields CSVVRLVNTEAFF.

This chain uses TRBV3-1 (or the pseudogene TRBV3-2) with TRBJ2-1; 10 bases map to TRBD2. The CDR3 is made up of 15 amino acids. Trimming removed 6 bases from V and 15 bases from J; junction bases left unmatched: 17. Germline V lookup: CDR1 LGHDT, CDR2 YNNKEL (reference sequence). The CDR3: CASSKGPSGRSDRFF. In DNA, the CDR3 is TGTGCCAGCAGTAAGGGGCCTAGCGGGAGATCCGATCGGTTCTTC.

The rearrangement joins TRBV4-3 to TRBJ2-1, with D maybe TRBD2 (6 bases). V was shortened by 1 base and J by 8 bases, with 18 bases between the two germline ends. Germline V CDR1 and CDR2: LGHNA, YSLEER. The CDR3 spans 16 residues. The CDR3 sequence: CASSQGSGVAVDEQFF. The CDR3 bases are TGCGCCAGCAGCCAAGGGTCGGGAGTAGCTGTGGATGAGCAGTTCTTC.

The genes are TRBV5-4 and TRBJ1-2; D is undetermined. The CDR3 spans 16 residues. With 0 bases removed from V and 0 bases from J, the gap between germline ends came to 12 bases. From germline, CDR1 is SGHNT and CDR2 YYREEE (reference sequence). Here the CDR3 DNA reads TGTGCCAGCAGCTTGGTTGGCGGCCGGGCTAACTATGGCTACACCTTC. Translation gives CASSLVGGRANYGYTF. The full variable domain, in which reference TRBV5-4 and TRBJ1-2 provide the parts outside the CDR3, is ETGVTQSPTHLIKTRGQQVTLRCSSQSGHNTVSWYQQALGQGPQFIFQYYREEENGRGNFPPRFSGLQFPNYSSELNVNALELDDSALYLCASSLVGGRANYGYTFGSGTRLTVV.

J is TRBJ2-1 and V is TRBV30, with a possible D match to TRBD2 (6 bases). CDR1 GTSNPN and CDR2 SVGIG come from the germline V gene (reference sequence). With 0 bases removed from V and 4 bases from J, the gap between germline ends came to 13 bases. CDR3 length: 15 residues. For the CDR3, the DNA is TGTGCCTGGAGTGTCACAACTAGCTATTACAATGAGCAGTTCTTC. The encoded protein is CAWSVTTSYYNEQFF.

The rearrangement links TRBV19 to TRBJ2-7; 7 bases agree with TRBD1. Germline assignment: CDR1 LNHDA and CDR2 SQIVND (reference sequence). The CDR3 length is 16 residues. V dropped 2 bases and J dropped 4; count of bases not matched to a gene: 11. The CDR3 region is CASSILGAGGLYEQYF. DNA of the CDR3: TGTGCCAGTAGTATACTCGGGGCAGGGGGTCTATACGAGCAGTACTTC.

This chain uses TRBV11-3 with TRBJ1-1; 7 bases are shared with TRBD1. Germline V lookup: CDR1 SGHNT, CDR2 YENEEA. Losses at the gene ends were 5 bases for V and 0 bases for J; bases not matched to a gene: 3. The CDR3 length is 14 residues. In DNA, the CDR3 is TGTGCCAGCAGCCCCAGGGGGATGAACACTGAAGCTTTCTTT. Translated, it gives CASSPRGMNTEAFF.

V and J are TRBV27 and TRBJ2-1; D remains ambiguous. The germline V gene encodes CDR1 MNHEY and CDR2 SMNVEV (reference sequence). The V and J ends lost 2 bases and 6 bases respectively, with 17 bases between them. The length of the CDR3 is 16 residues. The chain's CDR3 is CASSLTASSQSNEQFF. CDR3 nucleotide sequence: TGTGCCAGCAGTTTAACAGCCTCCAGTCAGTCCAATGAGCAGTTCTTC.